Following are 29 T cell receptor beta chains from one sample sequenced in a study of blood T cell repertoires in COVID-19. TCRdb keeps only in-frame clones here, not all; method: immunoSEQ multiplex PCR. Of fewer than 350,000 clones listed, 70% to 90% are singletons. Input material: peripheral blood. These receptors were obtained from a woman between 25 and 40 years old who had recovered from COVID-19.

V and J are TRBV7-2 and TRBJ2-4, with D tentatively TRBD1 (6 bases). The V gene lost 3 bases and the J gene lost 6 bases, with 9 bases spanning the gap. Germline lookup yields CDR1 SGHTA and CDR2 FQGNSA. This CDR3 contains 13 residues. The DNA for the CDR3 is TGTGCCAGCAGCTTCAACAGGGTAAACATTCAGTACTTC. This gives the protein CASSFNRVNIQYF.

CDR3 DNA: TGTGCCATCAGTGAGACTAGCGGGAACACCGGGGAGCTGTTTTTT. This sequence encodes CAISETSGNTGELFF. The J gene is TRBJ2-2, the V gene TRBV10-3, with 8 bases fitting TRBD2. Unmatched junction bases numbered 0, after V lost 2 bases and J lost 1 base. The germline gives CDR1 ENHRY, CDR2 SYGVKD. The CDR3 consists of 15 residues.

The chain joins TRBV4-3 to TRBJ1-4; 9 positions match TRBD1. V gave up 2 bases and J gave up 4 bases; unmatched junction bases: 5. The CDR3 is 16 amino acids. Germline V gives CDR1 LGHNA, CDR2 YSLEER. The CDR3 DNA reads TGCGCCAGCAGCCAAATAGGGACAGGGAATAATGAAAAACTGTTTTTT. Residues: CASSQIGTGNNEKLFF.

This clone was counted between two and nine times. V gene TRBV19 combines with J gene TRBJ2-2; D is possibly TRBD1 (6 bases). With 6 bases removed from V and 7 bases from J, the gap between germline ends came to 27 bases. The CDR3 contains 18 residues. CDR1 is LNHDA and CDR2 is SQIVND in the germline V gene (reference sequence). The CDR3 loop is CASSIPVHPREGVGELFF. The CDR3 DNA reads TGTGCCAGTAGCATACCCGTACACCCCCGAGAGGGGGTCGGGGAGCTGTTTTTT.

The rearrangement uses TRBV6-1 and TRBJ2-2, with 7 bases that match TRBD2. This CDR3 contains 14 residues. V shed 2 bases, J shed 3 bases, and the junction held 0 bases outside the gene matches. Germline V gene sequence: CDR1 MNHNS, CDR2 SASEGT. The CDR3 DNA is TGTGCCAGCAGTGAACTAGCGGACACCGGGGAGCTGTTTTTT. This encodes CASSELADTGELFF.

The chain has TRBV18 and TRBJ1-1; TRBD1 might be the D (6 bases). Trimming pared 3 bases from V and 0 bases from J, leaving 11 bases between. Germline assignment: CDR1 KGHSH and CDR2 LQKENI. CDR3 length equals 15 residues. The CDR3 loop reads CASSPTDSLNTEAFF. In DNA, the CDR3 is TGTGCCAGCTCACCGACGGACAGCCTGAACACTGAAGCTTTCTTT.

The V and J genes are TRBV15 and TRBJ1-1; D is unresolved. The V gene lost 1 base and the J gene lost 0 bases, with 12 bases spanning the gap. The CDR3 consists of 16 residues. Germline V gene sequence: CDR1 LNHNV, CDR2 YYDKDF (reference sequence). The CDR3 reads CATSRGVVRLNTEAFF. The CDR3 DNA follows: TGTGCCACCAGCAGAGGTGTCGTCAGGTTGAACACTGAAGCTTTCTTT.

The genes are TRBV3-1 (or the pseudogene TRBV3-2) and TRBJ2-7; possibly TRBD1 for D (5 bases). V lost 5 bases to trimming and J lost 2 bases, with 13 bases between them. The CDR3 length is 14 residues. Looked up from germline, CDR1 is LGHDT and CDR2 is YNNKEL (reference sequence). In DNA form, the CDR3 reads TGTGCCAGCAGCAACCGCAGGGTGACCTACGAGCAGTACTTC. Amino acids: CASSNRRVTYEQYF.

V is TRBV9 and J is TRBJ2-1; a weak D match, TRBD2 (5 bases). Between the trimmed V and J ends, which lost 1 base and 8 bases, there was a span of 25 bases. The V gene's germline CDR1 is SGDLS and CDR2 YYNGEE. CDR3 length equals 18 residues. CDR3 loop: CASSVSALAERRFDEQFF. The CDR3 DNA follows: TGTGCCAGCAGCGTATCTGCATTGGCAGAACGGAGGTTCGATGAGCAGTTCTTC.

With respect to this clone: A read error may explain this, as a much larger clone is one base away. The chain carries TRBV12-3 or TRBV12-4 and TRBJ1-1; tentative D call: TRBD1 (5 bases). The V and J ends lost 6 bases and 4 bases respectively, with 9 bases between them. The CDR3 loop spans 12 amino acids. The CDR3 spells CASSRQGTEAFF. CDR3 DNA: TGTGCCAGCAGCCGGCAGGGCACTGAAGCTTTCTTT.

In DNA form, the CDR3 reads TGTGCCAGCACCCAAACTGGTGCACCCCTCCACTTT. Translating it yields CASTQTGAPLHF. V and J are TRBV6-5 and TRBJ1-6; no definite D call. From germline, CDR1 is MNHEY and CDR2 SVGAGI. V lost 7 bases and J lost 11, with 12 bases in between. This CDR3 region has 12 residues.

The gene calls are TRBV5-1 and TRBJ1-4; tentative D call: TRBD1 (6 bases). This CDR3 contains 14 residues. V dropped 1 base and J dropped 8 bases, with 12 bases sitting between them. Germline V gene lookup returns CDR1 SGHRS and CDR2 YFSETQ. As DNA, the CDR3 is TGCGCCAGCAGCTTGACAGGGTCGGCGGAAAAACTGTTTTTT. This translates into CASSLTGSAEKLFF.

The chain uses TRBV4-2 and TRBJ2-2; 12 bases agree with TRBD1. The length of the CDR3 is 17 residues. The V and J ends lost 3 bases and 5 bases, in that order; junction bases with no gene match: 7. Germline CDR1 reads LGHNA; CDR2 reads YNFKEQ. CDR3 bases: TGTGCCAGCAGCCAGACCGGGACAGGGGGCTGGACCGGGGAGCTGTTTTTT. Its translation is CASSQTGTGGWTGELFF.

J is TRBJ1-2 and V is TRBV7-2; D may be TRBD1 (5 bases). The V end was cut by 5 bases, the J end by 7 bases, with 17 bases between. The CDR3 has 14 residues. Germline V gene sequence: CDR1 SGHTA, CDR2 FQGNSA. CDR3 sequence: CASSQDRGGTGYTF. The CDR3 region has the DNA TGTGCCAGCAGCCAAGATCGGGGGGGGACTGGCTACACCTTC.

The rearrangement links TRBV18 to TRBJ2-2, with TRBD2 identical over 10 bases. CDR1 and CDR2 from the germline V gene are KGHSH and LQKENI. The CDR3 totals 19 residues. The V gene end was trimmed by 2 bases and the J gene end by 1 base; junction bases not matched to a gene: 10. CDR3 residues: CASSPINIAGGKNTGELFF. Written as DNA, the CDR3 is TGTGCCAGCTCACCAATAAACATAGCGGGGGGAAAGAACACCGGGGAGCTGTTTTTT.

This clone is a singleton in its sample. CDR3 sequence (DNA): TGTGCCAGCAGCTTAGCGGGACAGCTCTATGGCTACACCTTC. Amino acids: CASSLAGQLYGYTF. This chain links TRBV7-2 with TRBJ1-2; 7 bases fit TRBD1. The CDR3 runs 14 residues. The germline V gene encodes CDR1 SGHTA and CDR2 FQGNSA. Trimming cost V 0 bases and J 4 bases; bases outside gene matches: 2.

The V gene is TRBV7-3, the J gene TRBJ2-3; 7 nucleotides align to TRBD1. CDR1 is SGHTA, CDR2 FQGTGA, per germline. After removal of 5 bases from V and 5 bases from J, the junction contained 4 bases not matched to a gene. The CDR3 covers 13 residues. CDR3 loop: CASSGQAEDTQYF. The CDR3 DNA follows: TGTGCCAGCAGCGGACAGGCCGAAGATACGCAGTATTTT.

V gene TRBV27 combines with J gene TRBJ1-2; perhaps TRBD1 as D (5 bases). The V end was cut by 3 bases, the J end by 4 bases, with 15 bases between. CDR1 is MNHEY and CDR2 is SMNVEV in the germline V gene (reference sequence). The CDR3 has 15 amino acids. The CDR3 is CASSFDGGGVYGYTF. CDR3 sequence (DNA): TGTGCCAGCAGTTTCGACGGAGGAGGGGTCTATGGCTACACCTTC.

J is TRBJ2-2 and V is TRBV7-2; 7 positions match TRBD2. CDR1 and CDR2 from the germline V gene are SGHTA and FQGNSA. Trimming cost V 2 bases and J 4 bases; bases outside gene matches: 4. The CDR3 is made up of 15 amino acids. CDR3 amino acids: CASSLHSGGTGELFF. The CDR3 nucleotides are TGTGCCAGCAGCTTACATTCGGGAGGCACCGGGGAGCTGTTTTTT.

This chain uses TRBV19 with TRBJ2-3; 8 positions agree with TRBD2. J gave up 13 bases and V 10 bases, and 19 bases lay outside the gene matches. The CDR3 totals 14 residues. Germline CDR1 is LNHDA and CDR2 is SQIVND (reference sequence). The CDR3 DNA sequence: TGTGCCACCCAAAGCGGGCTGCGGGAGGTCGGGAAGTATTTT. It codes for CATQSGLREVGKYF.

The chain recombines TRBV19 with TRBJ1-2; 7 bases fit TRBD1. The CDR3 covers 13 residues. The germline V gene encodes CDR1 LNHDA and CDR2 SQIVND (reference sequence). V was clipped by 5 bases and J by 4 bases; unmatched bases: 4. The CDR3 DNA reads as TGTGCCAGTAGTCGAGACAGGGTCTATGGCTACACCTTC. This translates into CASSRDRVYGYTF.

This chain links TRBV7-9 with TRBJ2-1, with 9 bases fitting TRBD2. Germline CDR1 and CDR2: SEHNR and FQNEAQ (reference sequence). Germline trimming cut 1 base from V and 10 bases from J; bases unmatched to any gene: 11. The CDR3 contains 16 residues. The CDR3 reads CASSLVGGRALREQFF. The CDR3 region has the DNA TGTGCCAGCAGCTTAGTAGGCGGGAGGGCATTGAGGGAGCAGTTCTTC.

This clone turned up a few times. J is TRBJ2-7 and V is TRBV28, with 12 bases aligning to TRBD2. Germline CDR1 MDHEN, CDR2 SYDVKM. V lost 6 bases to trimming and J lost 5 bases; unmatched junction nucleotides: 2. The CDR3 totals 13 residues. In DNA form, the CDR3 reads TGTGCCAGCAGGACTAGCGGGAGCCACGAGCAGTACTTC. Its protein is CASRTSGSHEQYF.

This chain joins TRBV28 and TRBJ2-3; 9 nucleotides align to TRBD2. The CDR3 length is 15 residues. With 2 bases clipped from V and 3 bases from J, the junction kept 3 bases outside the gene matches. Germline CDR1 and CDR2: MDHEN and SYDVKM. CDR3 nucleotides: TGTGCCAGCAGTTTAAGGCGGGGGGGAACAGATACGCAGTATTTT. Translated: CASSLRRGGTDTQYF.

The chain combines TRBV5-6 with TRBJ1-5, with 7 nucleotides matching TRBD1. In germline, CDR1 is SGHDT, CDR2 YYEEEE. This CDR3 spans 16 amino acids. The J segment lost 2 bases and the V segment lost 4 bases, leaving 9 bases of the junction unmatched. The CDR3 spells CASSLHRDRRNQPQHF. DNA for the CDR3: TGTGCCAGCAGCCTACACCGGGACAGACGCAATCAGCCCCAGCATTTT.

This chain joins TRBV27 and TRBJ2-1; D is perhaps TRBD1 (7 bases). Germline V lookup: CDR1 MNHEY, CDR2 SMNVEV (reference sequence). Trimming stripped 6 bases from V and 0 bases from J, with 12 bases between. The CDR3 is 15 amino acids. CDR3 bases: TGTGCCAGCAGGCACAGGGGAGGCTCCTACAATGAGCAGTTCTTC. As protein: CASRHRGGSYNEQFF.

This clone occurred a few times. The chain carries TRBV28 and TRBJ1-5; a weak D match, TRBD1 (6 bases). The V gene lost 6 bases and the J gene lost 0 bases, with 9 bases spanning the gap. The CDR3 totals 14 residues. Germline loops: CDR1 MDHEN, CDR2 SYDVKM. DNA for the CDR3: TGTGCCAGCAGGACAGGTCTTAGCAATCAGCCCCAGCATTTT. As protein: CASRTGLSNQPQHF.

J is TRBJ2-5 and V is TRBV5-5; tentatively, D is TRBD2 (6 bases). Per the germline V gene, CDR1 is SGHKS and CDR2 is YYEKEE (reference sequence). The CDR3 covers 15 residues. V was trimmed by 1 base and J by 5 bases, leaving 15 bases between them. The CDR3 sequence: CASSLRYGSLETQYF. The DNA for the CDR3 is TGTGCCAGCAGCTTGCGGTACGGGAGTCTCGAGACCCAGTACTTC.

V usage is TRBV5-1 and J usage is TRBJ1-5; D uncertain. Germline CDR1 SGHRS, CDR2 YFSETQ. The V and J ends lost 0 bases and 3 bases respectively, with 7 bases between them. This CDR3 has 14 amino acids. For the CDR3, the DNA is TGCGCCAGCAGCTTGGCAGGTTCCAATCAGCCCCAGCATTTT. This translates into CASSLAGSNQPQHF.